A single sample is the source of the 27 T cell receptor beta chains below, sequenced in a study of blood T cell repertoires in COVID-19. Repertoires were generated with immunoSEQ multiplex PCR, while TCRdb's copy carries only in-frame clones and drops some. The repertoire holds 170,000 or so clones, approximately 80% seen once, with under 3% in the top ten. The specimen sequenced was peripheral blood. These receptor sequences come from an older woman with acute or convalescent COVID-19.

This clone is a singleton in its sample. The J gene is TRBJ2-3, the V gene TRBV11-1; D is perhaps TRBD1 (6 bases). Germline-derived CDR1 and CDR2 are SGHAT and FQDESV (reference sequence). The length of the CDR3 is 15 residues. Trimming took off 2 bases at V and 3 bases at J, with 12 bases between the two ends. CDR3 sequence (DNA): TGTGCCAGCAGCTTACGCACAGGGAGTACAGATACGCAGTATTTT. It yields the protein CASSLRTGSTDTQYF.

The chain combines TRBV5-5 with TRBJ2-7; 9 bases match TRBD2. Trimming at V came to 4 bases and at J to 4 bases, leaving 12 bases not matched to a gene. The germline gives CDR1 SGHKS, CDR2 YYEKEE (reference sequence). This CDR3 is built from 16 residues. The CDR3 DNA follows: TGTGCCAGCAGCGCAAGCGGGGGGACAATCTCATACGAGCAGTACTTC. Amino acid sequence: CASSASGGTISYEQYF.

The chain recombines TRBV7-6 with TRBJ2-2; the D gene is possibly TRBD2 (7 bases). Germline values: CDR1 SGHVS, CDR2 FNYEAQ. This CDR3 contains 18 residues. With 1 base removed from V and 1 base from J, the gap between germline ends came to 16 bases. DNA of the CDR3: TGTGCCAGCAGCTTAGTCCATCGCGGGGGCCGGAACACCGGGGAGCTGTTTTTT. Its protein product is CASSLVHRGGRNTGELFF.

The chain combines TRBV5-6 with TRBJ1-2; D possibly corresponds to TRBD1 (6 bases). This CDR3 contains 12 residues. Germline CDR1 is SGHDT and CDR2 is YYEEEE. V was shortened by 0 bases and J by 8 bases, with 8 bases between the two germline ends. Here the CDR3 DNA reads TGTGCCAGCAGCTTGGCCAGGGGCGGCTACACCTTC. This sequence encodes CASSLARGGYTF.

There are a few counts of this clone. The chain joins TRBV30 to TRBJ2-7; 8 positions agree with TRBD1. Germline V gene data show CDR1 as GTSNPN and CDR2 as SVGIG (reference sequence). Trimming took 0 bases from V and 4 from J; bases not matched to a gene: 11. This CDR3 is built from 16 residues. The CDR3 here is CAWSVRGQGPSYEQYF. The CDR3 DNA follows: TGTGCCTGGAGTGTAAGAGGACAGGGCCCCTCTTACGAGCAGTACTTC.

This chain joins TRBV24-1 and TRBJ2-5; 11 nucleotides agree with TRBD2. The CDR3 is made up of 18 amino acids. In germline, CDR1 is KGHDR, CDR2 SFDVKD. V gave up 3 bases and J gave up 5 bases; unmatched junction bases: 13. CDR3 bases: TGTGCCACCAGTGATCCTCGACGAATAGCGGGGGGGCCTGAGACCCAGTACTTC. Encoded protein: CATSDPRRIAGGPETQYF.

The gene calls are TRBV5-4 and TRBJ2-5; D unresolved. V gave up 3 bases and J gave up 1 base, with 10 bases separating them. Germline loops: CDR1 SGHNT, CDR2 YYREEE (reference sequence). This CDR3 has 14 residues. The CDR3 DNA sequence: TGTGCCAGCAGCTGGGCTTTGGGCCAAGAGACCCAGTACTTC. This encodes CASSWALGQETQYF.

The CDR3 is CASSVQLAGGTSTDTQYF. DNA of the CDR3: TGTGCCAGCAGCGTACAGCTAGCGGGGGGAACTAGCACAGATACGCAGTATTTT. The genes are TRBV7-2 and TRBJ2-3, with 11 nucleotides matching TRBD2. CDR3 length: 18 residues. V dropped 5 bases and J dropped 0; count of bases not matched to a gene: 10. Germline-derived CDR1 and CDR2 are SGHTA and FQGNSA.

The chain employs TRBV13 and TRBJ1-2; possibly TRBD1 for D (5 bases). The CDR3 runs to 16 residues. The germline V and J ends were trimmed by 0 bases and 3 bases, with 14 bases remaining between them. Germline V gene sequence: CDR1 PRHDT, CDR2 FYEKMQ (reference sequence). The CDR3 sequence: CASSLGQGIGDYGYTF. The CDR3 DNA follows: TGTGCCAGCAGCTTAGGGCAGGGCATAGGCGACTATGGCTACACCTTC.

The chain joins TRBV6-2 or TRBV6-3 to TRBJ1-2; the match to TRBD1 covers 11 bases. J gave up 4 bases and V 3 bases, and 4 bases lay outside the gene matches. Germline CDR1 reads MNHEY; CDR2 reads SVGEGT. The CDR3 runs 15 residues. CDR3 sequence (DNA): TGTGCCAGCAGTTATCGCGGGACAGGGGGCTATGGCTACACCTTC. This translates into CASSYRGTGGYGYTF.

The V call is TRBV11-3, the J call TRBJ1-1; possible D gene TRBD1, 5 bases. Germline assignment: CDR1 SGHNT and CDR2 YENEEA. The CDR3 spans 14 residues. V lost 5 bases, J lost 4 bases, and 14 bases lay in between. CDR3: CASSPDGGVTEAFF. The DNA for the CDR3 is TGTGCCAGCAGCCCTGATGGGGGGGTCACTGAAGCTTTCTTT.

The genes are TRBV28 and TRBJ1-5; TRBD1 aligns across 7 bases. V gave up 8 bases and J gave up 0 bases; unmatched junction bases: 10. The germline CDR1 and CDR2 sequences are MDHEN and SYDVKM. The length of the CDR3 is 16 residues. The CDR3 region is CASQKGTVYSNQPQHF. In nucleotides, the CDR3 is TGTGCCAGCCAGAAAGGGACAGTCTATAGCAATCAGCCCCAGCATTTT.

The chain employs TRBV20-1 and TRBJ2-3; 10 nucleotides match TRBD2. The CDR3 consists of 14 residues. Germline trimming cut 3 bases from V and 9 bases from J; bases unmatched to any gene: 9. CDR1 is DFQATT, CDR2 SNEGSKA, per germline (reference sequence). CDR3 in amino acids: CSASKTSGERTQYF. The DNA for the CDR3 is TGCAGTGCTAGTAAAACTAGCGGGGAACGGACGCAGTATTTT.

This clone came up a few times. The chain couples TRBV4-1 to TRBJ2-2, with D tentatively TRBD2 (5 bases). Germline CDR1 and CDR2: MGHRA and YSYEKL. V was shortened by 8 bases and J by 1 base, with 14 bases between the two germline ends. This CDR3 has 15 residues. Here the CDR3 reads CASRPIRGNTGELFF. In DNA form, the CDR3 reads TGCGCCAGCCGCCCTATCCGGGGGAACACCGGGGAGCTGTTTTTT.

The chain couples TRBV6-5 to TRBJ1-5, with 9 bases fitting TRBD1. With V trimmed by 2 bases and J by 1 base, 0 bases remained unmatched. From germline, CDR1 is MNHEY and CDR2 SVGAGI. This CDR3 has 15 residues. CDR3 region: CASSYGTGSNQPQHF. DNA of the CDR3: TGTGCCAGCAGTTACGGGACAGGGAGCAATCAGCCCCAGCATTTT.

The chain uses TRBV10-3 and TRBJ1-1; maybe TRBD1 (5 bases). The CDR3 totals 15 residues. The germline V gene has CDR1 ENHRY and CDR2 SYGVKD. Trimming cost V 6 bases and J 1 base, with 15 bases left between them. CDR3 coding DNA: TGTGCCATCAGACCAGGGTCGAGTAGGAACACTGAAGCTTTCTTT. Encoded protein: CAIRPGSSRNTEAFF.

This sequence joins TRBV6-5 and TRBJ2-5, with unresolved D. This CDR3 spans 14 amino acids. Trimming stripped 0 bases from V and 4 bases from J, with 9 bases between. Germline loops: CDR1 MNHEY, CDR2 SVGAGI. The CDR3 nucleotides are TGTGCCAGCAGTTACTCGGCAGAATCAGAGACCCAGTACTTC. Its translation: CASSYSAESETQYF.

The gene calls are TRBV5-4 and TRBJ2-1, with 16 bases fitting TRBD2. Germline loops: CDR1 SGHNT, CDR2 YYREEE (reference sequence). The CDR3 covers 17 residues. V lost 4 bases to trimming and J lost 9 bases; unmatched junction nucleotides: 10. CDR3 sequence (DNA): TGTGCCAGCAGCCTGGGGACTAGCGGGGGGGCCAGGGGTGAGCAGTTCTTC. Translation gives CASSLGTSGGARGEQFF.

V usage is TRBV27 and J usage is TRBJ2-5, with 14 bases fitting TRBD2. Germline loops: CDR1 MNHEY, CDR2 SMNVEV (reference sequence). The CDR3 runs 16 residues. V gave up 4 bases and J gave up 7 bases; unmatched junction bases: 8. The chain's CDR3 is CASSSTSGGAMGTQYF. The CDR3 nucleotides read TGTGCCAGCAGTTCGACTAGCGGGGGGGCCATGGGGACCCAGTACTTC.

In DNA form, the CDR3 reads TGTGCCAGCAGCTACGGGACAGGGGTTAATGAAAAACTGTTTTTT. This gives the protein CASSYGTGVNEKLFF. This rearrangement joins TRBV7-9 to TRBJ1-4, with 10 bases identical to TRBD1. The germline CDR1 and CDR2 sequences are SEHNR and FQNEAQ (reference sequence). Losses at the gene ends were 4 bases for V and 4 bases for J; bases not matched to a gene: 3. This CDR3 has 15 residues.

The chain couples TRBV6-5 to TRBJ2-7; 9 bases align to TRBD2. J lost 5 bases, V lost 0 bases, and 5 bases had no gene match. The CDR3 sequence is 15 residues long. Looked up from germline, CDR1 is MNHEY and CDR2 is SVGAGI. The chain's CDR3 is CASSYSGLAGHEQYF. CDR3 in DNA: TGTGCCAGCAGTTACTCAGGGCTAGCGGGGCACGAGCAGTACTTC.

The rearrangement uses TRBV3-1 (or the pseudogene TRBV3-2) and TRBJ2-5; 8 bases line up with TRBD2. The ends lost 0 bases at V and 5 bases at J; junction bases unmatched: 8. This CDR3 is 16 amino acids long. Germline CDR1 LGHDT, CDR2 YNNKEL (reference sequence). The CDR3 is CASSQDDRGGQETQYF. The CDR3, as DNA: TGTGCCAGCAGCCAAGACGATCGGGGGGGCCAGGAGACCCAGTACTTC.

This clone was observed a handful of times. V is TRBV6-2 or TRBV6-3 and J is TRBJ1-1, with 11 bases identical to TRBD1. The trim removed 0 bases at V and 5 bases at J, leaving 5 bases unmatched. Germline CDR1 MNHEY, CDR2 SVGEGT. This CDR3 contains 16 residues. CDR3 in DNA: TGTGCCAGCAGTTACTCTGGGACAGGGGGATGGACTGAAGCTTTCTTT. It specifies CASSYSGTGGWTEAFF.

The CDR3 loop reads CAISEYRETQYF. The CDR3 DNA follows: TGTGCCATCAGTGAGTACAGAGAGACCCAGTACTTC. The chain carries TRBV10-3 and TRBJ2-5; D call uncertain. Trimming left V 1 base short and J 4 bases short, with 4 bases between. CDR3 length: 12 residues. Germline V gene lookup returns CDR1 ENHRY and CDR2 SYGVKD.

V and J are TRBV18 and TRBJ1-2; D remains ambiguous. Germline V gene lookup returns CDR1 KGHSH and CDR2 LQKENI. The CDR3 has 14 residues. Trimming removed 2 bases from V and 4 bases from J, with 11 bases in between. DNA of the CDR3: TGTGCCAGCTCACCAGGGCAACTCCTCTATGGCTACACCTTC. This sequence encodes CASSPGQLLYGYTF.

The chain links TRBV19 to TRBJ1-1; the D is unclear. The V and J ends lost 2 bases and 0 bases respectively, with 7 bases between them. Germline V gene sequence: CDR1 LNHDA, CDR2 SQIVND (reference sequence). The CDR3 length is 14 residues. The CDR3, as DNA: TGTGCCAGTAGTATATTCGCGGTGAACACTGAAGCTTTCTTT. Its translation: CASSIFAVNTEAFF.

This chain joins TRBV18 and TRBJ1-5; TRBD1 matches at 7 bases. J gave up 6 bases and V 6 bases, and 5 bases lay outside the gene matches. CDR3 size: 13 residues. Per germline, CDR1 KGHSH and CDR2 LQKENI. CDR3 in amino acids: CASSRQGGQPQHF. The CDR3 coding sequence is TGTGCCAGCTCTCGACAGGGCGGTCAGCCCCAGCATTTT.